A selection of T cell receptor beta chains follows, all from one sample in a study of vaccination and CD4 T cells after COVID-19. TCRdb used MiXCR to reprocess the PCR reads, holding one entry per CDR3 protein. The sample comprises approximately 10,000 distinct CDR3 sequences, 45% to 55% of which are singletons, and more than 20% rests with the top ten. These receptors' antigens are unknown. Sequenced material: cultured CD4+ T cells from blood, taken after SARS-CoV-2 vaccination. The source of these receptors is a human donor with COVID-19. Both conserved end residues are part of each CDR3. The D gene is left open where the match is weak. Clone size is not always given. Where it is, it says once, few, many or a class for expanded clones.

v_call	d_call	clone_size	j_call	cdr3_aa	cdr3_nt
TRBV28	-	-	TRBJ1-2	CASSNGGRVTGYTF	TGTGCCAGCAGTAATGGGGGGCGGGTAACTGGCTACACCTTC
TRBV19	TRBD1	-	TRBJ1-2	CASSRGTGGYGYTF	TGTGCCAGTAGTAGGGGGACAGGGGGCTATGGCTACACCTTC
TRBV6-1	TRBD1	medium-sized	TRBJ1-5	CASRTGTGGVGGNQPQHF	TGTGCCAGCAGAACCGGGACAGGGGGCGTCGGTGGCAATCAGCCCCAGCATTTT
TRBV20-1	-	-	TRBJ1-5	CSASRGGSGYGGNQPQHF	TGCAGTGCTAGCCGGGGAGGTAGTGGATATGGGGGCAATCAGCCCCAGCATTTT
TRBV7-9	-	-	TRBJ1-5	CASSSGQGNSNQPQHF	TGTGCCAGCAGCTCAGGTCAGGGGAATAGCAATCAGCCCCAGCATTTT
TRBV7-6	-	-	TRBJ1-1	CASSLIQNTEAFF	TGTGCCAGCAGCTTAATCCAGAACACTGAAGCTTTCTTT
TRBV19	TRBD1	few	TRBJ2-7	CASSIVGQRIYEQYF	TGTGCCAGTAGTATAGTGGGACAGCGGATCTACGAGCAGTACTTC
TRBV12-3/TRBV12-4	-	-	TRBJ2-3	CASSPGTWFTSTDTQYF	TGTGCCAGCAGTCCCGGGACATGGTTCACTAGCACAGATACGCAGTATTTT
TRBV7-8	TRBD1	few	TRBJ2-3	CASSRNRGMGTDTQYF	TGTGCCAGCAGCCGAAACAGGGGAATGGGCACAGATACGCAGTATTTT
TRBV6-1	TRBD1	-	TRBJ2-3	CASTGTGWSDTQYF	TGTGCCAGCACCGGGACAGGGTGGTCAGATACGCAGTATTTT
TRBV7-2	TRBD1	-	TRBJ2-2	CASKGAVNTGELFF	TGTGCCAGCAAGGGGGCCGTGAACACCGGGGAGCTGTTTTTT
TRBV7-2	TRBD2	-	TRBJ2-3	CASSLEPATSGGRDTQYF	TGTGCCAGCAGCTTAGAACCCGCCACTAGCGGGGGAAGGGATACGCAGTATTTT
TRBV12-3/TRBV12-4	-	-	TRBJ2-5	CASSLQETQYF	TGTGCCAGCAGTCTTCAGGAGACCCAGTACTTC
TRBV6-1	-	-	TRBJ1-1	CASTQGHTMNTEAFF	TGTGCCAGCACCCAGGGGCATACGATGAACACTGAAGCTTTCTTT
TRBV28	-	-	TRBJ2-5	CASNRQETQYF	TGTGCCAGCAATCGCCAAGAGACCCAGTACTTC
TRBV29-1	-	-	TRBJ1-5	CSVEVEGGNQPQHF	TGCAGCGTTGAAGTTGAGGGGGGCAATCAGCCCCAGCATTTT
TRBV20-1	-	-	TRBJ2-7	CSATHPRLLHYEQYF	TGCAGTGCCACGCACCCTCGGTTACTACATTACGAGCAGTACTTC
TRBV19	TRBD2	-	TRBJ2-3	CASSVPGTSGGAKYF	TGTGCCAGTAGTGTCCCTGGGACTAGCGGGGGGGCAAAGTATTTT
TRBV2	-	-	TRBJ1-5	CASKLSEYSNQPQHF	TGTGCCAGCAAACTATCGGAGTATAGCAATCAGCCCCAGCATTTT
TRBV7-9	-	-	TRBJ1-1	CASSLPLGSRDEAFF	TGTGCCAGCAGCTTACCACTCGGAAGTCGGGACGAAGCTTTCTTT
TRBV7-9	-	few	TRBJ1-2	CASSLEIGGSVGYTF	TGTGCCAGCAGCTTAGAGATAGGGGGGTCGGTTGGCTACACCTTC
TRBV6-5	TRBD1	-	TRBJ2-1	CASSSLGQGVSNEQFF	TGTGCCAGCAGTTCCCTTGGACAGGGCGTATCGAATGAGCAGTTCTTC
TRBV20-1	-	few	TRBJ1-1	CSATGTRTEAFF	TGCAGTGCTACAGGGACCCGGACTGAAGCTTTCTTT
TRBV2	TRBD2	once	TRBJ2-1	CASSPGERGYEQFF	TGTGCCAGCAGCCCCGGGGAGCGGGGCTATGAGCAGTTCTTC
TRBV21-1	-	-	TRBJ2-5	CASIPLLKTQYF	TGTGCCAGCATCCCGCTCCTAAAGACCCAGTACTTC
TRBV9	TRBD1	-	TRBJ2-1	CASSVTMTTGVTYNEQFF	TGTGCCAGCAGCGTAACGATGACCACAGGGGTAACCTACAATGAGCAGTTCTTC
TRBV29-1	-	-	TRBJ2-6	CSVLLEAGANVLTF	TGCAGCGTCCTTCTCGAAGCTGGGGCCAACGTCCTGACTTTC
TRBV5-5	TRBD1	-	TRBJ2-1	CASSPQGVYNEQFF	TGTGCCAGCAGCCCACAGGGGGTCTACAATGAGCAGTTCTTC
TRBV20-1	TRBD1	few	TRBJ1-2	CSAPGQNYGYTF	TGCAGTGCACCGGGACAGAACTATGGCTACACCTTC
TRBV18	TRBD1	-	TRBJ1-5	CASSPRDSARAQHF	TGTGCCAGCTCACCCCGGGACAGTGCGAGGGCCCAGCATTTT
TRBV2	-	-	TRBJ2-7	CASSSGWALYEQYF	TGTGCCAGCAGTTCAGGGTGGGCATTGTACGAGCAGTACTTC
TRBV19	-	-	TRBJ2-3	CASSIGRGLDTQYF	TGTGCCAGTAGTATTGGCAGGGGCTTGGATACGCAGTATTTT
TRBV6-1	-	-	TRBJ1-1	CASWQPLGTEAFF	TGTGCCAGCTGGCAACCCTTGGGCACTGAAGCTTTCTTT
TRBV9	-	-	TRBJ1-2	CASSVDARGSGYGYTF	TGTGCCAGCAGCGTAGACGCCAGGGGAAGCGGCTATGGCTACACCTTC
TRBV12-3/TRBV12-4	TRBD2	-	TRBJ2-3	CASSFLAGLGTDTQYF	TGTGCCAGCAGTTTCCTAGCGGGGTTAGGCACAGATACGCAGTATTTT
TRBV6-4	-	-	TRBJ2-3	CAGSDSGGGADTQYF	TGTGCCGGCAGTGACTCAGGGGGAGGGGCAGATACGCAGTATTTT
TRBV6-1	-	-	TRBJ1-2	CASSRWGGLGSDYGYTF	TGTGCCAGCAGTAGGTGGGGGGGTCTGGGGTCGGACTATGGCTACACCTTC
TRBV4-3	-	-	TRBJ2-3	CASSQDSVGRGPTDTQYF	TGCGCCAGCAGCCAAGACTCGGTCGGGCGGGGGCCCACAGATACGCAGTATTTT
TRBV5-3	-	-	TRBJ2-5	CARSRRGEETQYF	TGTGCCAGAAGCAGAAGGGGGGAAGAGACCCAGTACTTC
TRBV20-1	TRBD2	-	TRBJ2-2	CSARSAGGDTGELFF	TGCAGTGCTAGATCCGCGGGGGGGGACACCGGGGAGCTGTTTTTT
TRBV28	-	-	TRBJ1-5	CASGQPQPQHF	TGTGCCAGCGGACAGCCTCAGCCCCAGCATTTT
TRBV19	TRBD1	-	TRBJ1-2	CASSTGGNYGYTF	TGTGCCAGTAGCACAGGGGGGAACTATGGCTACACCTTC
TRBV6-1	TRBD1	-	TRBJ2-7	CASRPDRVSSYEQYF	TGTGCCAGCAGACCTGACAGGGTGAGCTCCTACGAGCAGTACTTC
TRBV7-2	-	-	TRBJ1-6	CASSLEQGNSPLHF	TGTGCCAGCAGCTTAGAACAGGGCAATTCACCCCTCCACTTT
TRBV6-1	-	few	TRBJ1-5	CASTPGGLGQPQHF	TGTGCCAGCACCCCGGGAGGGTTAGGTCAGCCCCAGCATTTT
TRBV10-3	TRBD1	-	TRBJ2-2	CAISEVGQGKGELFF	TGTGCCATCAGTGAGGTGGGACAGGGTAAAGGGGAGCTGTTTTTT
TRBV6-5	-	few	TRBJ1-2	CASSYSGAVGKYGYTF	TGTGCCAGCAGTTACTCGGGGGCGGTTGGAAAATATGGCTACACCTTC
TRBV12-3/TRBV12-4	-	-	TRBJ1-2	CASSFDRTYGYTF	TGTGCCAGCAGTTTCGACAGGACCTATGGCTACACCTTC
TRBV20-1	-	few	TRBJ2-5	CSAADPPKTQYF	TGCAGTGCTGCGGACCCCCCAAAGACCCAGTACTTC
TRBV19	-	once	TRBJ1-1	CASRVEEVSEAFF	TGTGCCAGTAGGGTGGAAGAGGTGTCTGAAGCTTTCTTT
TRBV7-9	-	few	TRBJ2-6	CASSLGGDRSGANVLTF	TGTGCCAGCAGCTTAGGGGGGGACAGATCCGGGGCCAACGTCCTGACTTTC
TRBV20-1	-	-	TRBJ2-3	CSARGVGTDTQYF	TGCAGTGCTAGGGGGGTGGGCACAGATACGCAGTATTTT
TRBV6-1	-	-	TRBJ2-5	CAGGGGGGETQYF	TGTGCCGGGGGTGGAGGGGGCGGAGAGACCCAGTACTTC
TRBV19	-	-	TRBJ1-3	CASSISEAGTITGNTIYF	TGTGCCAGTAGTATTTCGGAGGCAGGGACAATTACTGGAAACACCATATATTTT
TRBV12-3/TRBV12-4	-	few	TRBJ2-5	CASSFVVETQYF	TGTGCCAGCAGTTTCGTAGTAGAGACCCAGTACTTC